Listed here are 9 T cell receptor beta chains from one sample, sequenced in a study of blood T cells in healthy people across ages. A second PCR, run for about 6 to 11 cycles, used a sample-barcoded 5' primer plus a J-beta primer mix. Via MiXCR, TCRdb re-called the 5' RACE reads, giving one row per CDR3 protein. The sample shows 1.2 million to 1.5 million distinct CDR3 sequences, around 59% of them seen only once. The sequenced sample was blood. These receptors all stem from a man between 18 and 29 years old in good health.

The chain couples TRBV27 to TRBJ1-1; tentatively, D is TRBD1 (5 bases). From germline, CDR1 is MNHEY and CDR2 SMNVEV (reference sequence). The CDR3 contains 13 residues. V was trimmed by 5 bases and J by 5 bases, leaving 12 bases between them. CDR3 coding DNA: TGTGCCAGCAGTGTATTAAGGGGAACTGAAGCTTTCTTT. Its protein is CASSVLRGTEAFF.

The chain links TRBV5-1 to TRBJ1-4; D unresolved. With 4 bases removed from V and 7 bases from J, the gap between germline ends came to 14 bases. The CDR3 covers 14 residues. Looked up from germline, CDR1 is SGHRS and CDR2 is YFSETQ. The CDR3 here is CASSPGKRVEKLFF. The CDR3 DNA reads as TGCGCCAGCAGCCCGGGGAAAAGAGTTGAAAAACTGTTTTTT.

The chain recombines TRBV20-1 with TRBJ2-4, with TRBD1 matching over 7 bases. The J call could be wrong; TRBJ2-7 is a better fit for the DNA end. Germline V gene sequence: CDR1 DFQATT, CDR2 SNEGSKA (reference sequence). This CDR3 region has 14 residues. Here the CDR3 DNA reads TGCAGTGATTACCTTCGGGACAGATCCTACGAGCAGTACTTC. Its translation is CSDYLRDRSYEQYF.

The DNA of the CDR3 is TGTGCCAGCAGCTTATCTAGCGGGCCCTACGAGCAGTACTTC. It translates to CASSLSSGPYEQYF. The chain employs TRBV7-2 and TRBJ2-7; 8 positions match TRBD2. The CDR3 length is 14 residues. CDR1 is SGHTA, CDR2 FQGNSA, per germline. V dropped 2 bases and J dropped 2; count of bases not matched to a gene: 2.

The chain joins TRBV7-6 to TRBJ2-1; 9 positions match TRBD1. The CDR3 contains 18 residues. J lost 5 bases, V lost 2 bases, and 13 bases had no gene match. CDR1 SGHVS and CDR2 FNYEAQ come from the germline V gene. Written as DNA, the CDR3 is TGTGCCAGCAGCTTAAGGTTTAGGGGACAGGGAACACACAATGAGCAGTTCTTC. This encodes CASSLRFRGQGTHNEQFF.

The chain joins TRBV4-1 to TRBJ2-5, with D possibly TRBD1 on 6 matching bases. The J call may not be correct, given that the DNA end is closer to TRBJ2-7. This CDR3 spans 15 amino acids. Germline V gene sequence: CDR1 MGHRA, CDR2 YSYEKL. The CDR3 spells CASSQGKNRDYEQYF. The CDR3 DNA reads as TGCGCCAGCAGCCAAGGAAAAAACAGGGATTACGAGCAGTACTTC.

The V and J genes are TRBV27 and TRBJ1-2, with TRBD1 as a possible D gene (5 bases). The CDR3 length is 14 residues. V was cut by 5 bases and J by 7 bases, with 17 bases left in between. Per germline, CDR1 MNHEY and CDR2 SMNVEV (reference sequence). In DNA form, the CDR3 reads TGTGCCAGCAGTCCCGGGTCCTTCCAGGGTGGCTACACCTTC. As protein: CASSPGSFQGGYTF.

J is TRBJ2-5 and V is TRBV3-1; TRBD1 matches at 8 bases. Germline CDR1 is LGHDT and CDR2 is YNNKEL (reference sequence). The CDR3 has 13 residues. The V gene end was trimmed by 1 base and the J gene end by 11 bases; junction bases not matched to a gene: 6. Written as DNA, the CDR3 is TGTGCCAGCAGCCAAGGTACAGACAGGGGACAGTACTTC. Its protein product is CASSQGTDRGQYF.

This clonotype was observed a single time. The chain combines TRBV6-1 with TRBJ2-5; 12 bases align to TRBD1. Near its end, the DNA agrees better with TRBJ2-7, so the J call may be wrong. The length of the CDR3 is 16 residues. CDR1 is MNHNS and CDR2 is SASEGT in the germline V gene. The CDR3 DNA follows: TGTGCCAGCAGTGAGTGTGCCGGGACAGGGGGCGGCGAGCAGTACTTC. This sequence encodes CASSECAGTGGGEQYF.